One and the same sample provided the 32 T cell receptor beta chains below, sequenced in a study of radiotherapy plus CTLA-4 blockade in lung cancer. The method was immunoSEQ multiplex PCR; TCRdb's version includes in-frame clones alone and lacks a portion of them. Of around 80,000 clones listed, roughly 69% are singletons. The specimen was peripheral blood, collected from a patient treated with radiotherapy plus ipilimumab. These receptors all stem from a human donor with non-small cell lung cancer whose response to radiotherapy plus ipilimumab could not be evaluated.

J is TRBJ2-3 and V is TRBV7-3; D might be TRBD1 (5 bases). V lost 5 bases and J lost 2, with 17 bases in between. Germline V lookup: CDR1 SGHTA, CDR2 FQGTGA. The CDR3 runs 16 residues. The CDR3 nucleotides read TGTGCCAGCAGCCGCGGCTATAGCAGGGTCACAGATACGCAGTATTTT. Translated, it gives CASSRGYSRVTDTQYF.

The chain combines TRBV7-2 with TRBJ2-5; TRBD1 aligns across 7 bases. Germline trimming cut 5 bases from V and 1 base from J; bases unmatched to any gene: 13. CDR1 SGHTA and CDR2 FQGNSA come from the germline V gene. This CDR3 has 17 residues. The CDR3 reads CASSPIIDRVGQETQYF. In DNA, the CDR3 is TGTGCCAGCAGCCCTATTATTGACAGGGTGGGCCAAGAGACCCAGTACTTC.

The chain links TRBV6-5 to TRBJ1-1; tentative D call: TRBD1 (6 bases). The V end lost 11 bases, the J end lost 6 bases, and 13 bases lay between the germline ends. The CDR3 is made up of 11 amino acids. Germline loops: CDR1 MNHEY, CDR2 SVGAGI. Here the CDR3 reads CACTGWAEAFF. The CDR3 DNA follows: TGTGCCTGCACAGGGTGGGCTGAAGCTTTCTTT.

V and J are TRBV19 and TRBJ1-5; D not certain. Trimming removed 1 base from V and 5 bases from J, with 9 bases in between. The CDR3 extends over 14 amino acids. Looked up from germline, CDR1 is LNHDA and CDR2 is SQIVND (reference sequence). Here the CDR3 DNA reads TGTGCCAGTAGTATAGGAACCGGGTATCAGCCCCAGCATTTT. Protein: CASSIGTGYQPQHF.

The genes are TRBV9 and TRBJ2-5; D is perhaps TRBD2 (6 bases). The V and J ends lost 0 bases and 1 base respectively, with 19 bases between them. The CDR3 is made up of 18 amino acids. Germline assignment: CDR1 SGDLS and CDR2 YYNGEE. The CDR3 region is CASSVVGVGAGPQETQYF. CDR3 sequence (DNA): TGTGCCAGCAGCGTAGTGGGGGTAGGAGCGGGCCCCCAAGAGACCCAGTACTTC. The whole variable domain, remainder taken from reference TRBV9 and TRBJ2-5, is DSGVTQTPKHLITATGQRVTLRCSPRSGDLSVYWYQQSLDQGLQFLIQYYNGEERAKGNILERFSAQQFPDLHSELNLSSLELGDSALYFCASSVVGVGAGPQETQYFGPGTRLLVL.

The chain employs TRBV6-5 and TRBJ2-7, with TRBD2 matching 15 bases. The CDR3 is 16 amino acids. With 3 bases clipped from V and 6 bases from J, the junction kept 6 bases outside the gene matches. CDR1 MNHEY and CDR2 SVGAGI come from the germline V gene. In DNA form, the CDR3 reads TGTGCCAGCAGTTATTCGGGACTAGCGGGAGGCTCCGAGCAGTACTTC. Protein: CASSYSGLAGGSEQYF.

A few counts support this clone. The chain employs TRBV6-4 and TRBJ2-7; D is possibly TRBD1 (6 bases). The CDR3 has 13 residues. Per germline, CDR1 MRHNA and CDR2 SNTAGT. Trimming removed 9 bases from V and 2 bases from J, with 14 bases in between. The chain's CDR3 is CARRTAPAYEQYF. The CDR3 coding sequence is TGTGCCAGAAGGACAGCCCCGGCCTACGAGCAGTACTTC.

V usage is TRBV7-2 and J usage is TRBJ1-2; D is uncertain. There are 12 residues in the CDR3. Germline values: CDR1 SGHTA, CDR2 FQGNSA. V was pared by 5 bases and J by 6 bases, with 10 bases between. CDR3: CASSPGRDGYTF. The CDR3, as DNA: TGTGCCAGCAGCCCCGGGAGGGATGGCTACACCTTC.

This clone was recorded only once. The V gene is TRBV15, the J gene TRBJ1-1, with 7 positions matching TRBD1. Germline trimming cut 0 bases from V and 6 bases from J; bases unmatched to any gene: 4. Germline values: CDR1 LNHNV, CDR2 YYDKDF (reference sequence). This CDR3 spans 14 amino acids. The CDR3 reads CATSRDDRAPEAFF. In DNA, the CDR3 is TGTGCCACCAGCAGAGATGACAGGGCCCCTGAAGCTTTCTTT.

DNA of the CDR3: TGCGCCAGCAGTGAGTCCGGCAACAGGGGACGTACTGAAGCTTTCTTT. It yields the protein CASSESGNRGRTEAFF. The rearrangement uses TRBV10-1 and TRBJ1-1; 7 positions match TRBD1. The CDR3 totals 16 residues. The V gene end was trimmed by 0 bases and the J gene end by 5 bases; junction bases not matched to a gene: 9. Germline values: CDR1 WNHNN, CDR2 SYGVQD (reference sequence).

The V gene is TRBV10-3, the J gene TRBJ1-1; D is unclear. The CDR3 is made up of 13 amino acids. V lost 7 bases to trimming and J lost 3 bases, with 12 bases between them. In germline, CDR1 is ENHRY, CDR2 SYGVKD. The CDR3 DNA is TGTGCCATCACGGAGGCAGAGTACACTGAAGCTTTCTTT. Protein: CAITEAEYTEAFF.

The rearrangement joins TRBV18 to TRBJ2-3, with D tentatively TRBD2 (6 bases). V shed 2 bases and J shed 0 bases, with 9 bases lying between them. Germline CDR1 KGHSH, CDR2 LQKENI. CDR3 size: 15 residues. In DNA, the CDR3 is TGTGCCAGCTCACCAGGCGGGGTGAGCACAGATACGCAGTATTTT. Protein sequence: CASSPGGVSTDTQYF.

This chain connects TRBV28 to TRBJ1-1; D possibly corresponds to TRBD1 (6 bases). The V and J ends lost 6 bases and 8 bases respectively, with 16 bases between them. From germline, CDR1 is MDHEN and CDR2 SYDVKM. The CDR3 contains 13 residues. CDR3 loop: CASSGFRGFEAFF. In DNA, the CDR3 is TGTGCCAGCAGCGGGTTCAGGGGATTCGAAGCTTTCTTT.

V usage is TRBV19 and J usage is TRBJ2-7, with 13 bases fitting TRBD2. V was pared by 4 bases and J by 0 bases, with 18 bases of the junction left unmatched. CDR3 length: 21 residues. The germline gives CDR1 LNHDA, CDR2 SQIVND (reference sequence). Here the CDR3 DNA reads TGTGCCAGTAGTACGCGACAGGGGGCGCGTACTAGCGGGGGGGCCTCCTACGAGCAGTACTTC. This encodes CASSTRQGARTSGGASYEQYF.

The chain is built from TRBV5-8 and TRBJ2-7, with D perhaps TRBD1 (6 bases). V gave up 3 bases and J gave up 2 bases, with 24 bases separating them. Germline V CDR1 and CDR2: SGHTS, YDEGEE. The CDR3 contains 18 residues. In nucleotides, the CDR3 is TGTGCCAGCAGCTGGGTCCGGGACACCTTAGGCCTTACCTACGAGCAGTACTTC. Protein product: CASSWVRDTLGLTYEQYF.

This clone has just a few counts. V is TRBV10-2 and J is TRBJ1-5; TRBD1 agrees at 8 bases. Germline lookup yields CDR1 WSHSY and CDR2 SAAADI. The CDR3 is 16 residues long. With 2 bases clipped from V and 2 bases from J, the junction kept 5 bases outside the gene matches. The CDR3 spells CASSEMGTGGNQPQHF. Written as DNA, the CDR3 is TGCGCCAGCAGTGAGATGGGGACAGGCGGCAATCAGCCCCAGCATTTT.

This clone was seen just once. The chain combines TRBV6-5 with TRBJ2-1; a possible D gene is TRBD1 (6 bases). Per the germline V gene, CDR1 is MNHEY and CDR2 is SVGAGI. The CDR3 loop spans 15 amino acids. Trimming removed 5 bases from V and 2 bases from J, with 13 bases in between. CDR3 DNA sequence: TGTGCCAGCAGTGGACAGAAAGCAACCTACAATGAGCAGTTCTTC. It specifies CASSGQKATYNEQFF.

J is TRBJ1-2 and V is TRBV15, with TRBD1 identical over 7 bases. Trimming removed 11 bases from V and 9 bases from J; junction bases left unmatched: 12. Germline V gene lookup returns CDR1 LNHNV and CDR2 YYDKDF (reference sequence). The CDR3 runs 12 residues. The CDR3 here is CAAGQDYHSYTF. The CDR3 region has the DNA TGTGCCGCCGGACAGGATTATCATAGCTACACCTTC.

The chain couples TRBV12-5 to TRBJ2-3; 12 bases fit TRBD2. V lost 7 bases and J lost 4; bases outside the gene matches: 3. Looked up from germline, CDR1 is LGHNT and CDR2 is FRNRAP. The CDR3 consists of 14 residues. The CDR3 sequence: CASALAGGPDTQYF. CDR3 coding DNA: TGTGCTAGTGCTCTAGCGGGGGGGCCAGATACGCAGTATTTT. Full variable domain (rest looked up from reference TRBV12-5 and TRBJ2-3): DARVTQTPRHKVTEMGQEVTMRCQPILGHNTVFWYRQTMMQGLELLAYFRNRAPLDDSGMPKDRFSAEMPDATLATLKIQPSEPRDSAVYFCASALAGGPDTQYFGPGTRLTVL.

The chain combines TRBV19 with TRBJ1-1; 10 bases align to TRBD1. Germline V gives CDR1 LNHDA, CDR2 SQIVND (reference sequence). CDR3 length equals 14 residues. V lost 7 bases to trimming and J lost 5 bases; unmatched junction nucleotides: 7. CDR3 bases: TGTGCCAGTAAACGAGGGGGACAGGGGACTGAAGCTTTCTTT. This gives the protein CASKRGGQGTEAFF.

This chain connects TRBV5-1 to TRBJ2-3; D perhaps matches TRBD2 (6 bases). This CDR3 has 15 residues. V was pared by 0 bases and J by 2 bases, with 10 bases between. Per the germline V gene, CDR1 is SGHRS and CDR2 is YFSETQ. The CDR3 reads CASSLDRGITDTQYF. The CDR3 nucleotides read TGCGCCAGCAGCTTGGACCGCGGGATCACAGATACGCAGTATTTT.

This chain's CDR3 is CASRRDWSGYTF. Written as DNA, the CDR3 is TGTGCCAGCAGGAGGGACTGGTCTGGCTACACCTTC. V usage is TRBV6-6 and J usage is TRBJ1-2, with a possible D match to TRBD1 (5 bases). Germline V lookup: CDR1 MNHNY, CDR2 SVGAGI (reference sequence). This CDR3 comprises 12 residues. V gave up 6 bases and J gave up 7 bases, with 12 bases separating them.

This clone came up a few times. The chain links TRBV4-1 to TRBJ1-6, with D uncertain. V dropped 5 bases and J dropped 10 bases, with 9 bases sitting between them. Germline CDR1 reads MGHRA; CDR2 reads YSYEKL. CDR3 length equals 12 residues. The CDR3 is CASSYVASPLHF. The CDR3 bases are TGCGCCAGCAGCTACGTCGCGTCACCCCTCCACTTT.

Note on this clone: An end of the junction differs from the germline gene, which may be a read error. The chain employs TRBV7-8 and TRBJ1-6; 9 positions match TRBD1. This CDR3 region has 19 residues. CDR1 is SGHVS, CDR2 FQNEAQ, per germline. The CDR3 reads CASNLAFSISGQGNSPLHF. CDR3 nucleotides: TGTGCCAGCAACTTAGCGTTTTCAATCTCGGGACAGGGAAATTCACCCCTCCACTTT.

The V and J genes are TRBV4-2 and TRBJ2-1; tentative D call: TRBD1 (6 bases). V lost 0 bases, J lost 5 bases, and 8 bases lay in between. This CDR3 region has 14 residues. CDR1 and CDR2 from the germline V gene are LGHNA and YNFKEQ. In nucleotides, the CDR3 is TGTGCCAGCAGCCAAGAATACAGGGACAATGAGCAGTTCTTC. This gives the protein CASSQEYRDNEQFF.

As to this clone: A much bigger clone sits one base away, suggesting this may be a read error. This chain uses TRBV5-1 with TRBJ1-1, with D possibly TRBD1 on 6 matching bases. The V end was cut by 5 bases, the J end by 1 base, with 6 bases between. The germline V gene has CDR1 SGHRS and CDR2 YFSETQ. The CDR3 contains 12 residues. This CDR3 reads CASRTGNTEAFF. The CDR3 nucleotides read TGCGCCAGCAGGACAGGGAACACTGAAGCTTTCTTT. Full variable domain (remainder filled in from reference TRBV5-1 and TRBJ1-1): KAGVTQTPRYLIKTRGQQVTLSCSPISGHRSVSWYQQTPGQGLQFLFEYFSETQRNKGNFPGRFSGRQFSNSRSEMNVSTLELGDSALYLCASRTGNTEAFFGQGTRLTVV.

The chain is built from TRBV10-2 and TRBJ1-3, with D tentatively TRBD1 (5 bases). CDR3 length: 13 residues. Germline V gives CDR1 WSHSY, CDR2 SAAADI. V was shortened by 6 bases and J by 3 bases, with 9 bases between the two germline ends. The CDR3 loop reads CASRGGYGNTIYF. CDR3 DNA: TGCGCCAGCAGGGGGGGGTATGGAAACACCATATATTTT.

This clone was observed a handful of times. The CDR3 here is CASSMGIRGGRPQETQYF. The DNA for the CDR3 is TGTGCCAGTAGTATGGGTATCCGGGGGGGCAGACCTCAAGAGACCCAGTACTTC. The V call is TRBV19, the J call TRBJ2-5, with 8 bases identical to TRBD2. The V segment lost 3 bases and the J segment 2 bases; nucleotides outside the gene matches: 14. The germline gives CDR1 LNHDA, CDR2 SQIVND (reference sequence). This CDR3 has 18 amino acids.

The V call is TRBV5-1, the J call TRBJ2-1; 9 bases fit TRBD2. Trimming at V came to 2 bases and at J to 5 bases, leaving 5 bases not matched to a gene. The CDR3 loop spans 15 amino acids. Germline values: CDR1 SGHRS, CDR2 YFSETQ. Here the CDR3 reads CASSFMTSGNNEQFF. In DNA form, the CDR3 reads TGCGCCAGCAGCTTTATGACTAGCGGTAACAATGAGCAGTTCTTC.

The genes are TRBV27 and TRBJ2-7; possible D gene TRBD1, 6 bases. CDR3 length: 18 amino acids. V lost 1 base and J 7 bases, leaving 26 bases between the germline ends. Germline CDR1 and CDR2: MNHEY and SMNVEV (reference sequence). The CDR3 coding sequence is TGTGCCAGCAGTTTATTATTCGAGTATGGGGGCCTACGATTGGAGCAGTACTTC. This gives the protein CASSLLFEYGGLRLEQYF.

Only a few counts were recorded for this clone. The V call is TRBV6-5, the J call TRBJ1-1; TRBD1 is a possible D gene (5 bases). Trimming shortened V by 0 bases and J by 5 bases, and 10 bases separated the two germline ends. CDR3 length: 14 amino acids. Germline CDR1 MNHEY, CDR2 SVGAGI. CDR3 sequence (DNA): TGTGCCAGCAGTTACTCGTGGGGGGAAACTGAAGCTTTCTTT. The encoded protein is CASSYSWGETEAFF.

This chain connects TRBV15 to TRBJ2-3, with a weak D call TRBD1 (5 bases). The V gene's germline CDR1 is LNHNV and CDR2 YYDKDF (reference sequence). The CDR3 contains 13 residues. The V end lost 5 bases, the J end lost 3 bases, and 9 bases lay between the germline ends. For the CDR3, the DNA is TGTGCCACCAGCCCAGGGTGGACAGATACGCAGTATTTT. Translation: CATSPGWTDTQYF.